The entry below gives a single TCR beta chain sequence along with its context. Its specificity is not known. These data come from a study of shared clonotypes between healthy human individuals. Across several immunoSEQ plates, the genomic DNA of each subset was split evenly. Measured with immunoSEQ multiplex PCR; TCRdb has only the in-frame clones, and not every one. Here the sample spans a few million clones, about nine tenths being singletons. Looked up from germline, CDR1 is SNHLY and CDR2 is FYNNEI. V lost 5 bases and J lost 0, with 11 bases in between. The CDR3 loop spans 15 amino acids. General observations from the study: Clonotypes not shared had lower generation probabilities than those common to all four donors. Rarefaction revealed incomplete sorted-subset sequencing despite large depth.

The source material was naive CD4+ T cells from PBMCs. The subset denotes: CD45RA+ positively selected. The chain uses TRBV2 and TRBJ1-5; TRBD1 is a possible D gene (5 bases). The clonotype was recovered from a man between 18 and 29 years old in good health. Some clones in this sample may be carry-over from other donors' samples. In nucleotides, the CDR3 is TGTGCCAGCAGTCCCGGGACGCATAGCAATCAGCCCCAGCATTTT. It yields the protein CASSPGTHSNQPQHF.